One sample yielded the 6 T cell receptor beta chains listed below, sequenced in a study of OX40 agonist ivuxolimab in advanced cancers. Using immunoSEQ multiplex PCR, the repertoire was profiled, and TCRdb retains in-frame clones only, with some absent. The profile shows tens of thousands of clones, roughly 85% of them singletons. The specimen comprised CD4+ or CD8+ T cells sorted from blood, sampled in a trial of the OX40 agonist ivuxolimab. These receptor sequences come from an adult with an advanced solid tumor such as melanoma, head and neck, liver or kidney cancer.

This chain links TRBV7-8 with TRBJ1-3; no firm D call. Trimming left V 1 base short and J 4 bases short, with 2 bases between. There are 12 residues in the CDR3. Germline CDR1 and CDR2: SGHVS and FQNEAQ. The CDR3 spells CASSLGGNTIYF. The CDR3 DNA follows: TGTGCCAGCAGCTTAGGAGGAAACACCATATATTTT.

V gene TRBV30 combines with J gene TRBJ1-3, with 9 bases matching TRBD1. In germline, CDR1 is GTSNPN, CDR2 SVGIG (reference sequence). With 5 bases clipped from V and 5 bases from J, the junction kept 4 bases outside the gene matches. The CDR3 has 13 amino acids. The CDR3 reads CAWEGQGRNTIYF. The CDR3 nucleotides are TGTGCCTGGGAGGGACAGGGCAGAAACACCATATATTTT. The whole variable domain, filled in from reference TRBV30 and TRBJ1-3, reads SQTIHQWPATLVQPVGSPLSLECTVEGTSNPNLYWYRQAAGRGLQLLFYSVGIGQISSEVPQNLSASRPQDRQFILSSKKLLLSDSGFYLCAWEGQGRNTIYFGEGSWLTVV.

This chain connects TRBV6-1 to TRBJ1-4, with TRBD1 as a possible D gene (6 bases). V lost 7 bases and J lost 2, with 11 bases in between. Germline CDR1 and CDR2: MNHNS and SASEGT. This CDR3 has 14 amino acids. In nucleotides, the CDR3 is TGTGCCAGCACCTCAGGGGCGACTAATGAAAAACTGTTTTTT. Its translation: CASTSGATNEKLFF.

V is TRBV30 and J is TRBJ1-4, with TRBD1 matching 10 bases. Germline lookup yields CDR1 GTSNPN and CDR2 SVGIG (reference sequence). V shed 6 bases, J shed 8 bases, and the junction held 9 bases outside the gene matches. The CDR3 is 14 residues long. The CDR3 spells CACVRQGAGEKLFF. The CDR3 region has the DNA TGTGCCTGTGTTCGACAGGGGGCAGGCGAAAAACTGTTTTTT.

The V call is TRBV14, the J call TRBJ2-7; the D gene is possibly TRBD1 (6 bases). The CDR3 is 16 residues long. Deletions cut 1 base from V and 0 bases from J, with 13 bases between. Germline CDR1 and CDR2: SGHDN and FVKESK. The CDR3 DNA sequence: TGTGCCAGCAGCCAAGGGGGGACAATGAACTCCTACGAGCAGTACTTC. Amino acids: CASSQGGTMNSYEQYF.

The chain is built from TRBV6-1 and TRBJ2-7; D call uncertain. From germline, CDR1 is MNHNS and CDR2 SASEGT. There are 15 residues in the CDR3. V lost 2 bases and J lost 2, with 13 bases in between. CDR3 protein: CASSEYPTGTYEQYF. DNA of the CDR3: TGTGCCAGCAGTGAATATCCGACTGGTACCTACGAGCAGTACTTC.